This T cell receptor beta chain appears in the sequencing data of a study of metastatic and nonmetastatic thyroid tumors. TCRdb re-analyzed the PCR reads using MiXCR. This table holds roughly 71,000 clones, roughly 18% found once. This clone came up a few times. Thyroid surgery took place with no prior treatment in any patient. Germline-derived CDR1 and CDR2 are KGHDR and SFDVKD. CDR3 length equals 15 residues. The trim removed 6 bases at V and 9 bases at J, leaving 10 bases unmatched. This clonotype was obtained from a female donor with papillary thyroid cancer or a benign thyroid nodule (not recorded which). Some clones in this sample may be carry-over from other donors' samples. Sequenced sample: blood. The rearrangement joins TRBV24-1 to TRBJ1-6, with 7 bases that match TRBD1. CDR3 residues: CATSISGGESSPLHF. The CDR3 bases are TGTGCCACCAGTATATCAGGGGGAGAGAGTTCACCCCTCCACTTT.